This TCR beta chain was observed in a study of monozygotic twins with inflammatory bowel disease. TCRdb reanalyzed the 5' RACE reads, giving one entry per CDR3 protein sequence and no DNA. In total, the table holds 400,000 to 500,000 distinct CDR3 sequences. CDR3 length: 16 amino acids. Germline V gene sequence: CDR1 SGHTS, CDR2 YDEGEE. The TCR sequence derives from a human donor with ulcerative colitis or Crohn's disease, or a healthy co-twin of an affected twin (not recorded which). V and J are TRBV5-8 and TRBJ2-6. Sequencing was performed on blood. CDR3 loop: CASSRGLDSGANVLTF.